This entry features one T cell receptor beta chain sequence. The read stops 3 residues short of the end of the CDR3; the missing end is completed from the germline J gene. TCR beta CDR3 amplified by multiplex PCR from roughly 1,300 ng genomic DNA. TCRdb's table, derived via immunoSEQ multiplex PCR, lists solely in-frame clones and lacks some. This repertoire includes around 18,000 clones. CDR3 length equals 15 residues. Per the germline V gene, CDR1 is SGHVS and CDR2 is FNYEAQ. Trimming took off 4 bases at V and 3 bases at J, with 14 bases between the two ends. The sample originates from a study of T cells in women clearing cervical HPV infection. About the study: HLA type stays a possible confounder, typing being limited.

V usage is TRBV7-6 and J usage is TRBJ2-3; D unresolved. The TCR was taken from a woman between 18 and 69 years old with a cervical HPV16 infection that either progressed to CIN3+ or cleared (not recorded which). The sample was blood buffy coat. Partial CDR3 DNA: TGTGCCAGCAGCTCTCAAACACTCGGGACAGATACG. This codes for CASSSQTLGTDT. The whole CDR3 reads CASSSQTLGTDTQYF.